The 3 T cell receptor beta chains listed next were all sequenced from one sample in a study of cytomegalovirus exposure and HLA in healthy donors. Generated by immunoSEQ multiplex PCR, the TCRdb table keeps only in-frame clones and is missing some. The profile shows roughly 200,000 clones, roughly three quarters of them singletons. The sequencing input was PBMCs. Every receptor here comes from a young woman in good health and CMV-seronegative.

The chain uses TRBV2 and TRBJ1-3, with 9 bases identical to TRBD1. The J segment lost 0 bases and the V segment lost 4 bases, leaving 7 bases of the junction unmatched. The CDR3 has 17 amino acids. Germline values: CDR1 SNHLY, CDR2 FYNNEI. DNA of the CDR3: TGTGCCAGCAGTGGGACAGGGGTAGCTGGCTCTGGAAACACCATATATTTT. It specifies CASSGTGVAGSGNTIYF.

Of note for this clone: Compared with germline, one end of the junction differs, possibly owing to a read error. The chain uses TRBV29-1 and TRBJ2-6; D unclear. Germline values: CDR1 SQVTM, CDR2 ANQGSEA. CDR3 length equals 14 residues. The CDR3 nucleotides are TGCAGCGTCGAAGACAACTCTGGGGCCAACGTCCTGACTTTC. This codes for CSVEDNSGANVLTF. The whole variable domain, remainder taken from reference TRBV29-1 and TRBJ2-6, is SAVISQKPSRDICQRGTSLTIQCQVDSQVTMMFWYRQQPGQSLTLIATANQGSEATYESGFVIDKFPISRPNLTFSTLTVSNMSPEDSSIYLCSVEDNSGANVLTFGAGSRLTVL.

This chain joins TRBV7-9 and TRBJ2-7; 9 nucleotides line up with TRBD1. V was pared by 5 bases and J by 6 bases, with 5 bases of the junction left unmatched. The CDR3 totals 13 residues. Germline lookup yields CDR1 SEHNR and CDR2 FQNEAQ (reference sequence). CDR3 in DNA: TGTGCCAGCAGCCAACTGACAGGGGGCGAGCAGTACTTC. This translates into CASSQLTGGEQYF.